This is a list of T cell receptor beta chains from one sample in a study of neurological immune-mediated disorders. TCRdb analysed the 5' RACE reads with MiXCR anew, one entry per CDR3 protein. The sample includes some 89,000 distinct CDR3 sequences, 4.3% of them seen just once. The sample comprised PBMCs. Receptor source: a woman in her fifties or sixties with multiple sclerosis. Both conserved end residues are part of each CDR3. D genes are given only for firm matches. Not all rows give a size; the values are once, few, many and, for expanded clones, a class.

clone_size,d_call,v_call,j_call,cdr3_nt,cdr3_aa
many,.,TRBV15,TRBJ1-1,TGTGCCACCAGCATGGGGCTTGGCGGTACTGAAGCTTTCTTT,CATSMGLGGTEAFF
many,TRBD2,TRBV20-1,TRBJ2-1,TGCAGTGCCTCCCGCGGGGGGGGGGCCAACTACAATGAGCAGTTCTTC,CSASRGGGANYNEQFF
many,TRBD2,TRBV12-3/TRBV12-4,TRBJ2-5,TGTGCCAGCAGTCCAGGACTAGCGGGGGGAGAAGAGACCCAGTACTTC,CASSPGLAGGEETQYF
many,TRBD1,TRBV29-1,TRBJ2-3,TGCAGCGTGGGACAGGGGGCCTTAGTAGATACGCAGTATTTT,CSVGQGALVDTQYF
many,.,TRBV7-9,TRBJ2-3,TGTGCCAGCAGCTTAATGGCCGGGTTGAATACGCAGTATTTT,CASSLMAGLNTQYF
many,.,TRBV7-2,TRBJ2-1,TGTGCCAGCAGCTTAGGATGGTCAGCTAATGAGCAGTTCTTC,CASSLGWSANEQFF
many,.,TRBV20-1,TRBJ1-3,TGCAGTGCCACAGGTCCCTCTGGAAACACCATATATTTT,CSATGPSGNTIYF
many,.,TRBV7-8,TRBJ1-1,TGTGCCAGCAGCTTAACGGGCACCACTGAAGCTTTCTTT,CASSLTGTTEAFF
many,.,TRBV6-2/TRBV6-3,TRBJ1-5,TGTGCCAGCAGTTACTCGGGCAGGAACAATCAGCCCCAGCATTTT,CASSYSGRNNQPQHF
many,.,TRBV2,TRBJ1-1,TGTGCCAGCACCACAGGGAGGGGTGAAGCTTTCTTT,CASTTGRGEAFF
many,.,TRBV20-1,TRBJ1-5,TGCAGTGCTTCAAGGGGGACGAGCAATCAGCCCCAGCATTTT,CSASRGTSNQPQHF
many,TRBD2,TRBV5-1,TRBJ2-7,TGCGCCAGCAGCCCCAACCTAGCGGGGGCTGGCTACGAGCAGTACTTC,CASSPNLAGAGYEQYF
many,.,TRBV5-1,TRBJ2-3,TGCGCCAGCAGCCCCCCGGAGGGGGGGCCTTTCATAGGAACAGATACGCAGTATTTT,CASSPPEGGPFIGTDTQYF
many,.,TRBV6-1,TRBJ2-7,TGTGCCAGCAGTGAAGAGGCCCCAGGGGCCACCTACGAGCAGTACTTC,CASSEEAPGATYEQYF
many,.,TRBV6-2/TRBV6-3,TRBJ1-5,TGTGCCAGCAGTTACTCGCCTCAGCCCCAGCATTTT,CASSYSPQPQHF
many,.,TRBV30,TRBJ2-5,TGTGCCTGGAGTGTACAAGGGACCCAGTACTTC,CAWSVQGTQYF
many,.,TRBV14,TRBJ2-5,TGTGCCAGCAGCCAGGGTGACACGGTCTTCCAGTACTTC,CASSQGDTVFQYF
many,.,TRBV14,TRBJ1-4,TGTGCCAGCAGCCAAGAACAGGGAATGTGGGAAAAACTGTTTTTT,CASSQEQGMWEKLFF
many,.,TRBV20-1,TRBJ1-1,TGCAGTGCTAGGAAAAGGGGACAGAACACTGAAGCTTTCTTT,CSARKRGQNTEAFF
many,.,TRBV5-1,TRBJ2-3,TGCGCCAGCAGCTTGGTGGGCAGAACCCTCACAGATACGCAGTATTTT,CASSLVGRTLTDTQYF
many,.,TRBV18,TRBJ1-1,TGTGCCAGCTCCCCGGAGGGGTCCACTGAAGCTTTCTTT,CASSPEGSTEAFF
many,TRBD1,TRBV20-1,TRBJ1-5,TGCAGTGCCCCGACAGGGGTTAATCAGCCCCAGCATTTT,CSAPTGVNQPQHF
many,.,TRBV10-3,TRBJ2-1,TGTGCCATCAGTGAGTCGACTCGCTACAATGAGCAGTTCTTC,CAISESTRYNEQFF
many,.,TRBV7-2,TRBJ1-1,TGTGCCAGCAGCCCCCAGGCAGAAACTGAAGCTTTCTTT,CASSPQAETEAFF
.,TRBD1,TRBV11-2,TRBJ2-5,TGTGCCAGCAGCGGAGACGGGACAGGGGAGTTGGAGACCCAGTACTTC,CASSGDGTGELETQYF
many,.,TRBV7-9,TRBJ1-3,TGTGCCAGCAGCCCCACAGCGGCCTCTGGAAACACCATATATTTT,CASSPTAASGNTIYF
many,.,TRBV5-6,TRBJ2-1,TGTGCCAGCAGCTTGGGCCGGGGCAAAAGGAATGAGCAGTTCTTC,CASSLGRGKRNEQFF
many,.,TRBV7-8,TRBJ2-2,TGTGCCAGCAGTTTGGACAACCCCACCGGGGAGCTGTTTTTT,CASSLDNPTGELFF
.,.,TRBV5-6,TRBJ1-1,TGTGCCATCGGCCCCCCCATGAACACTGAAGCTTTCTTT,CAIGPPMNTEAFF
many,.,TRBV5-1,TRBJ2-2,TGCGCCAGCAGCTTTAAGGTTACCGGGGAGCTGTTTTTT,CASSFKVTGELFF
many,.,TRBV6-2/TRBV6-3,TRBJ2-1,TGTGCCAGCAGTTACTCTAGGGGGGGCCTATCGATCTCCTACAATGAGCAGTTCTTC,CASSYSRGGLSISYNEQFF
many,TRBD2,TRBV6-5,TRBJ2-1,TGTGCCAGCAGTTACGGGACTAGCGGGCAAAATGAGCAGTTCTTC,CASSYGTSGQNEQFF
many,TRBD1,TRBV5-6,TRBJ1-2,TGTGCCAGCAGCTTGGCGGCAGGGGGAGGCTACACCTTC,CASSLAAGGGYTF
many,.,TRBV28,TRBJ1-4,TGTGCCAGCAGACCGGACTTTGCAACTAATGAAAAACTGTTTTTT,CASRPDFATNEKLFF
.,.,TRBV11-3,TRBJ1-4,TGTGCCAGCAGCCACGGGACTTCAACTAATGAAAAACTGTTTTTT,CASSHGTSTNEKLFF
few,TRBD1,TRBV5-1,TRBJ2-3,TGCGCCAGCAGCTCTCAGGGGGCGGCAGATACGCAGTATTTT,CASSSQGAADTQYF
many,.,TRBV30,TRBJ2-5,TGTGCCTGGAGTGTAGGAGAGACCCAGTACTTC,CAWSVGETQYF
many,.,TRBV6-5,TRBJ2-7,TGTGCCAGCAGTCGCCCGGAAACCTACGAGCAGTACTTC,CASSRPETYEQYF
many,.,TRBV6-6,TRBJ1-5,TGTGCCAGCAGTTACGGTGGGGGGGTCTCCAATCAGCCCCAGCATTTT,CASSYGGGVSNQPQHF
many,.,TRBV24-1,TRBJ2-5,TGTGCCACCAGTGATACAAACCAAGAGACCCAGTACTTC,CATSDTNQETQYF
few,TRBD1,TRBV12-3/TRBV12-4,TRBJ2-7,TGTGCCAGCAGTTTTGGGACAGGGAGGGAGCAGTACTTC,CASSFGTGREQYF
many,TRBD1,TRBV29-1,TRBJ1-1,TGCAGCACCAACAGGGGGCTCGCTGAAGCTTTCTTT,CSTNRGLAEAFF
many,.,TRBV6-5,TRBJ2-3,TGTGCCAGCAGTTACTCGGGCGTACGGACAGATACGCAGTATTTT,CASSYSGVRTDTQYF
many,.,TRBV29-1,TRBJ2-7,TGCAGCGTTCGGCAGTACTCCTACGAGCAGTACTTC,CSVRQYSYEQYF
many,.,TRBV3-1,TRBJ1-5,TGTGCCAGCAGCCAAGAGGGGAATCAGCCCCAGCATTTT,CASSQEGNQPQHF
many,TRBD1,TRBV5-1,TRBJ1-4,TGCGCCAGCAGCTTGGCAGGGGGCGCTGATGAAAAACTGTTTTTT,CASSLAGGADEKLFF
few,TRBD1,TRBV12-3/TRBV12-4,TRBJ2-1,TGTGCCAGCAGTTTGAGGACAGGGCTATACAATGAGCAGTTCTTC,CASSLRTGLYNEQFF
many,TRBD2,TRBV15,TRBJ2-5,TGTGCCACCAGCGCGGGGGGGGAAGAGACCCAGTACTTC,CATSAGGEETQYF
.,TRBD1,TRBV5-1,TRBJ1-6,TGCGCCAGCAGCAGACAGGGGAATTCACCCCTCCACTTT,CASSRQGNSPLHF
many,.,TRBV29-1,TRBJ1-1,TGCAGCGTTGAAGGAGGGGGGGCGTTGAACACTGAAGCTTTCTTT,CSVEGGGALNTEAFF
many,.,TRBV3-1,TRBJ2-3,TGTGCCAGCAGCAGTGTCCCCCCCCCAGATACGCAGTATTTT,CASSSVPPPDTQYF
many,.,TRBV7-8,TRBJ1-2,TGTGCCAGCAGCTTATCAGCGGGGGTTTACTATGGCTACACCTTC,CASSLSAGVYYGYTF